This paragraph reports one T cell receptor beta chain. This record comes from a study of blood T cell repertoires in COVID-19. Turning to the study itself: Samples of COVID-19 (acute and convalescent) were obtained from the United States, Italy and Spain. T cells, B-cell-depleted T cells, or PBMCs provided the cDNA or gDNA that served as material.

The CDR3 contains 17 residues. Trimming took off 4 bases at V and 3 bases at J, with 21 bases between the two ends. Germline lookup yields CDR1 SGHNT and CDR2 YENEEA. As originally analysed: Cell counts per sample came from amplifying reference gene primers. The method was immunoSEQ multiplex PCR; TCRdb's version includes in-frame clones alone and lacks a portion of them. V, J and clone size derive from that table, while D and trimming were established from the DNA sequence. The profile shows about 130,000 clones, approximately 83% of them singletons. The sequenced sample consisted of peripheral blood. This TCR derives from an elderly woman with acute or convalescent COVID-19. This rearrangement joins TRBV11-3 to TRBJ2-5; D is uncertain. The CDR3 region is CASSSGSGRPSEETQYF. The CDR3 DNA sequence: TGTGCCAGCAGCTCCGGCTCCGGCAGGCCCTCAGAAGAGACCCAGTACTTC.